This record looks at one T cell receptor beta chain sequence and its context. Its antigen is undetermined. Combining a sample-barcoded 5' primer with a J-beta primer mix, a second PCR ran for roughly 6 to 11 cycles. From the 5' RACE reads, TCRdb called clonotypes with MiXCR, one entry per CDR3 protein. The top ten hold approximately 3.7% of the sample, which has under 800,000 distinct CDR3 sequences, 20% to 25% seen once. These data belong to a study of blood T cells in healthy people across ages. Study-level findings and limits: TCR beta diversity, measured per million T cells, fell in a roughly linear way with age. There was no known CMV status for donors, so expanded clonotype changes were possibly confounded.

The CDR3 length is 14 residues. V was cut by 5 bases and J by 5 bases, with 11 bases left in between. Germline CDR1 KGHDR, CDR2 SFDVKD. Sequencing was done on a sample of blood. The chain is built from TRBV24-1 and TRBJ2-2, with D unclear. This receptor was taken from a man aged 65 to 85 in good health. For the CDR3, the DNA is TGTGCCACCAGTGCGGCAGGTGCAACCGGGGAGCTGTTTTTT. Translation: CATSAAGATGELFF.